The 21 T cell receptor beta chains below were found in one sample sequenced in a study of blood T cell repertoires in COVID-19. Clones were sequenced by immunoSEQ multiplex PCR, and TCRdb holds only the in-frame ones, with some missing. The sample comprises about 200,000 clones, approximately 90% of which are singletons, and less than 1.5% rests with the top ten. Sequenced input: PBMCs or T cells enriched from blood (not recorded which). The receptor set was obtained from a man aged 25-40 years who had recovered from COVID-19.

The J gene is TRBJ1-1, the V gene TRBV30; maybe TRBD1 (5 bases). CDR3 size: 16 residues. V dropped 0 bases and J dropped 1 base, with 15 bases sitting between them. Germline CDR1 GTSNPN, CDR2 SVGIG (reference sequence). The DNA for the CDR3 is TGTGCCTGGAGTGTCGTCGGGGGTGAGGGGAACACTGAAGCTTTCTTT. This sequence encodes CAWSVVGGEGNTEAFF.

The V gene is TRBV10-1, the J gene TRBJ2-5, with 9 bases aligning to TRBD2. CDR1 WNHNN and CDR2 SYGVQD come from the germline V gene (reference sequence). This CDR3 is 15 amino acids long. V was pared by 3 bases and J by 3 bases, with 5 bases of the junction left unmatched. In nucleotides, the CDR3 is TGCGCCAGCAGTGACCCTCGGACTAGCGAAGAGACCCAGTACTTC. Protein sequence: CASSDPRTSEETQYF.

The chain employs TRBV6-5 and TRBJ2-1, with a weak D call TRBD2 (5 bases). This CDR3 is built from 11 residues. Trimming removed 1 base at V and 12 bases at J, with 7 bases between. In germline, CDR1 is MNHEY, CDR2 SVGAGI. The CDR3 DNA reads TGTGCCAGCAGTTACTTCGGGGTGCAGTTCTTC. The encoded protein is CASSYFGVQFF.

The rearrangement joins TRBV2 to TRBJ1-1; 7 bases map to TRBD1. Unmatched junction bases numbered 6, after V lost 9 bases and J lost 2 bases. This CDR3 spans 13 amino acids. The germline gives CDR1 SNHLY, CDR2 FYNNEI. This chain's CDR3 is CARDTGANTEAFF. As DNA, the CDR3 is TGTGCCAGAGACACAGGGGCCAACACTGAAGCTTTCTTT.

The rearrangement links TRBV5-1 to TRBJ1-4, with D maybe TRBD1 (6 bases). This CDR3 has 14 amino acids. V was trimmed by 0 bases and J by 8 bases, leaving 11 bases between them. Germline V CDR1 and CDR2: SGHRS, YFSETQ. The CDR3: CASSLDRVGEKLFF. The CDR3 DNA is TGCGCCAGCAGCTTGGACAGGGTCGGAGAAAAACTGTTTTTT.

The chain recombines TRBV5-4 with TRBJ2-5; maybe TRBD2 (6 bases). Trimming took 2 bases from V and 5 from J, leaving 10 bases between them. The CDR3 has 13 residues. Germline assignment: CDR1 SGHNT and CDR2 YYREEE (reference sequence). The CDR3 reads CASSLFLAETQYF. CDR3 in DNA: TGTGCCAGCAGCTTATTCCTAGCGGAGACCCAGTACTTC.

The chain joins TRBV19 to TRBJ2-1; perhaps TRBD1 as D (5 bases). The CDR3 sequence is 16 residues long. The V gene's germline CDR1 is LNHDA and CDR2 SQIVND (reference sequence). The V and J ends lost 0 bases and 4 bases respectively, with 13 bases between them. The CDR3 protein is CASSIDNRPLYNEQFF. In DNA form, the CDR3 reads TGTGCCAGTAGTATAGATAACAGGCCCCTTTACAATGAGCAGTTCTTC. The whole variable domain, filled in from reference TRBV19 and TRBJ2-1, reads DGGITQSPKYLFRKEGQNVTLSCEQNLNHDAMYWYRQDPGQGLRLIYYSQIVNDFQKGDIAEGYSVSREKKESFPLTVTSAQKNPTAFYLCASSIDNRPLYNEQFFGPGTRLTVL.

The chain is built from TRBV3-1 (or the pseudogene TRBV3-2) and TRBJ2-5, with a weak D call TRBD1 (5 bases). With 1 base removed from V and 2 bases from J, the gap between germline ends came to 11 bases. In germline, CDR1 is LGHDT, CDR2 YNNKEL (reference sequence). This CDR3 spans 15 amino acids. CDR3 loop: CASSQGRQSQETQYF. In DNA, the CDR3 is TGTGCCAGCAGCCAAGGTAGACAGTCACAAGAGACCCAGTACTTC.

The chain uses TRBV5-1 and TRBJ1-5, with D hard to call. Trimming removed 0 bases from V and 5 bases from J, with 9 bases in between. Germline CDR1 is SGHRS and CDR2 is YFSETQ. This CDR3 contains 14 residues. CDR3 bases: TGCGCCAGCAGCTTGGGGGGAGCCGATCAGCCCCAGCATTTT. Translation gives CASSLGGADQPQHF.

This chain links TRBV6-1 with TRBJ1-6; 8 bases agree with TRBD1. CDR3 length: 15 amino acids. Trimming removed 3 bases from V and 11 bases from J; junction bases left unmatched: 9. Germline lookup yields CDR1 MNHNS and CDR2 SASEGT. The DNA of the CDR3 is TGTGCCAGCAGTGAGGACAGGGCCCTGAGGGCACCCCTCCACTTT. This sequence encodes CASSEDRALRAPLHF.

The gene calls are TRBV6-5 and TRBJ1-2; 9 nucleotides line up with TRBD1. J gave up 4 bases and V 9 bases, and 6 bases lay outside the gene matches. The CDR3 runs 13 residues. Germline loops: CDR1 MNHEY, CDR2 SVGAGI. The CDR3 coding sequence is TGTGCCAGTAACAGGGGGCGCGGCTATGGCTACACCTTC. It yields the protein CASNRGRGYGYTF.

This clone was counted between two and nine times. The chain recombines TRBV7-2 with TRBJ2-1, with D possibly TRBD2 on 5 matching bases. This CDR3 is built from 14 residues. CDR1 and CDR2 (germline): SGHTA, FQGNSA. Trimming left V 1 base short and J 5 bases short, with 9 bases between. The CDR3 loop is CASSLVIGDNEQFF. The CDR3 nucleotides read TGTGCCAGCAGCTTAGTAATCGGGGACAATGAGCAGTTCTTC.

The J gene is TRBJ2-3, the V gene TRBV7-2; 10 nucleotides agree with TRBD1. With 6 bases clipped from V and 0 bases from J, the junction kept 15 bases outside the gene matches. The germline gives CDR1 SGHTA, CDR2 FQGNSA. This CDR3 is 19 amino acids long. CDR3 nucleotide sequence: TGTGCCAGCAGTCTTTCTTCTGGGACAGGGGTGAAGAGCACAGATACGCAGTATTTT. Its protein is CASSLSSGTGVKSTDTQYF. Filled out from reference TRBV7-2 and TRBJ2-3, the complete variable domain reads GAGVSQSPSNKVTEKGKDVELRCDPISGHTALYWYRQSLGQGLEFLIYFQGNSAPDKSGLPSDRFSAERTGGSVSTLTIQRTQQEDSAVYLCASSLSSGTGVKSTDTQYFGPGTRLTVL.

The chain carries TRBV9 and TRBJ1-2, with TRBD1 matching 7 bases. CDR3 length: 16 amino acids. J lost 4 bases, V lost 0 bases, and 9 bases had no gene match. Germline loops: CDR1 SGDLS, CDR2 YYNGEE. The CDR3 protein is CASSVAGGQRSYGYTF. The CDR3 nucleotides are TGTGCCAGCAGCGTAGCTGGGGGACAGCGAAGCTATGGCTACACCTTC.

The genes are TRBV4-1 and TRBJ2-1, with TRBD1 as a possible D gene (5 bases). Looked up from germline, CDR1 is MGHRA and CDR2 is YSYEKL. V was trimmed by 4 bases and J by 7 bases, leaving 17 bases between them. The length of the CDR3 is 15 residues. CDR3: CASSRSRGAANEQFF. The CDR3, as DNA: TGCGCCAGCAGCCGAAGTCGTGGGGCGGCGAATGAGCAGTTCTTC.

The rearrangement uses TRBV27 and TRBJ2-6, with 9 positions matching TRBD1. Germline assignment: CDR1 MNHEY and CDR2 SMNVEV (reference sequence). This CDR3 region has 18 residues. V shed 5 bases and J 1 base; nucleotides not matched to a gene: 9. CDR3 region: CASSPSQGAASGANVLTF. In nucleotides, the CDR3 is TGTGCCAGCAGTCCATCACAGGGGGCTGCATCTGGGGCCAACGTCCTGACTTTC.

The genes are TRBV10-3 and TRBJ1-1, with 7 bases identical to TRBD1. The germline V gene encodes CDR1 ENHRY and CDR2 SYGVKD. The CDR3 is 15 amino acids. The V gene end was trimmed by 11 bases and the J gene end by 1 base; junction bases not matched to a gene: 13. In DNA form, the CDR3 reads TGTGCCGCCAAGGACGGGGGACAGAAGAACACTGAAGCTTTCTTT. Translating it yields CAAKDGGQKNTEAFF.

This chain connects TRBV6-2 or TRBV6-3 to TRBJ2-1, with 12 bases fitting TRBD2. Germline V gene data show CDR1 as MNHEY and CDR2 as SVGEGT. With 3 bases clipped from V and 5 bases from J, the junction kept 5 bases outside the gene matches. The length of the CDR3 is 16 residues. CDR3 sequence (DNA): TGTGCCAGCAGTTATGCTGGACTAGCGGGGAACAATGAGCAGTTCTTC. This gives the protein CASSYAGLAGNNEQFF.

The rearrangement joins TRBV7-2 to TRBJ1-4; D gene ambiguous. The V gene's germline CDR1 is SGHTA and CDR2 FQGNSA. CDR3 size: 13 residues. The germline V and J ends were trimmed by 1 base and 10 bases, with 10 bases remaining between them. This CDR3 reads CASSLEASGKLFF. The CDR3 coding sequence is TGTGCCAGCAGCTTAGAGGCAAGCGGAAAACTGTTTTTT.

This chain links TRBV7-6 with TRBJ2-2, with 7 bases aligning to TRBD1. Germline trimming cut 5 bases from V and 3 bases from J; bases unmatched to any gene: 9. This CDR3 spans 16 amino acids. Germline V gives CDR1 SGHVS, CDR2 FNYEAQ. The CDR3 DNA is TGTGCCAGCAGCACTGGGACAGTTATTGACACCGGGGAGCTGTTTTTT. It is translated as CASSTGTVIDTGELFF. The full variable domain, with the rest looked up from reference TRBV7-6 and TRBJ2-2, is GAGVSQSPRYKVTKRGQDVALRCDPISGHVSLYWYRQALGQGPEFLTYFNYEAQQDKSGLPNDRFSAERPEGSISTLTIQRTEQRDSAMYRCASSTGTVIDTGELFFGEGSRLTVL.

The J gene is TRBJ2-7, the V gene TRBV19; 9 positions match TRBD1. The CDR3 is 14 residues long. Germline values: CDR1 LNHDA, CDR2 SQIVND (reference sequence). J was trimmed by 0 bases and V by 4 bases; bases with no gene match: 1. CDR3 sequence (DNA): TGTGCCAGTAGTAGGACAGGGGACTCCTACGAGCAGTACTTC. This sequence encodes CASSRTGDSYEQYF.